This T cell receptor beta chain appears in the sequencing data of a study of cytotoxic CD8 clonotypes in ibrutinib-treated CLL (dated by TCRdb to about 2021). About the investigation overall: The cohort was composed of under 12 relapsed/refractory and about 15 treatment-naive patients; IGHV unmutated status was identified in roughly 17 patients. All remission and progressive disease samples were collected while patients were still receiving ibrutinib. On average, each sample yielded about 260,000 productive templates and 94,082 productive rearrangements. Of the 90 or so participants in the trial, about 26 had longitudinal samples available. Partial responses were observed in roughly 24 patients and complete responses in 2; after a median follow-up of around 68 months, remission was maintained in approximately 14 patients and progression was observed in some twelve. Cryopreserved peripheral blood mononuclear cells were obtained prior to treatment, at the time of response, and at either disease progression or sustained remission. The response samples were drawn at a median of around eleven months into treatment, with a range of about 6 to 36 months.

The germline V end is reduced by 0 bases and the J end by 0 bases; junction bases left unmatched: 7. The CDR3 starts with the cysteine, ends with the phenylalanine, and has 17 residues. This entry keeps only the CDR3 DNA: 51 bases, framed from base 1. CDR1 and CDR2, per the germline V gene, are MGHRA and YSYEKL. A MiSeq instrument was used for deep resolution sequencing, which targeted depths ranging from 1 in 1 million up to 1 in 200,000 T cells, with coverage averaging 10x for each clonotype. TCR beta libraries were generated with the immunoSEQ hsTCRB Kit. The study's own analysis went as follows. The data were analyzed with ImmunoSEQ Analyzer and ImmunoSEQ Data Assistant, and V, D and J gene assignments followed IMGT definitions. Clonality, with values ranging from 0 to 1, was calculated as one minus the normalized Shannon entropy of productive rearrangement frequencies. Public clonotype analysis was restricted to overrepresented clonotypes comprising at least 0.05% of each patient's repertoire. Some 14 age-matched healthy donor repertoires from immuneACCESS served as clonality controls. TCRdb took this table from immuneACCESS and kept in-frame rearrangements with V and J called. Such tables lack part of the clones; where checked against another copy, unresolved V genes explain under half of the gap, and the rest is unexplained. The DNA gave D and trimming, while V, J and clone size come from that table. The sample table records 53,000 or so clones; roughly 54% of these occur just once. About 24% of the sample is held by the ten biggest clonotypes.

Per the publication, the time point label means: progressive disease on ibrutinib. About 2 micrograms of genomic DNA were extracted from cryopreserved PBMCs for TCR beta library preparation. Longitudinal blood samples from CLL patients on ibrutinib monotherapy underwent high-throughput TCR beta sequencing. The patients were enrolled in a single-center, open-label phase 2 trial of ibrutinib monotherapy. The paper as a whole reports these results and caveats: Clonality increased at ibrutinib response, stayed stable in sustained remission, and fell back toward baseline at progression. At baseline, clonality was higher than in age-matched healthy donors and showed a strong correlation with circulating CD8+ T-cell counts. Public clonotypes were rare and either contracted or stayed stable during treatment, and the rise in clonality at ibrutinib response reflected the expansion of private clonotypes. Sampling times were not matched between patients in sustained remission and patients whose disease was progressing, and lymph node repertoires were not examined.

About this clone: Its antigen is not yet known. The record has no base qualities; no much larger clone is one base away.

This sequence was found in a human donor with chronic lymphocytic leukemia. The sequence links TRBV4-1 to TRBJ2-7, and TRBD2 matches 8 of the central bases. Sequenced here: PBMCs, sampled at disease progression, from a patient treated with ibrutinib. The DNA sequence is TGCGCCAGCAGCCAAGATATCGCTAGCGGGTACTCCTACGAGCAGTACTTC. This gives the protein CASSQDIASGYSYEQYF.